The rows below give T cell receptor beta chains drawn from one sample of a study of T cell changes during pregnancy in multiple sclerosis. Sequencing used immunoSEQ multiplex PCR; TCRdb keeps in-frame clones, though not all of them. The sample has 20,000 to 30,000 clones; roughly nine tenths are singletons. Specimen: CD8+ T cells from peripheral blood mononuclear cells, collected in the third trimester of pregnancy. Receptors originate from a female donor in good health, enrolled as a control in a pregnancy study. Each CDR3 is given with its conserved first and last residue. D genes are given only for firm matches. Clone size is given for some rows only: seen once, a few or many times, or a class if the clone is expanded.

j_call clone_size d_call v_call cdr3_nt cdr3_aa
TRBJ2-2 NA TRBD1 TRBV10-3 TGTGCCATCAGTGACCCTGACAGGGGTGGGGGCGGGGAGCTGTTTTTT CAISDPDRGGGGELFF
TRBJ2-3 NA NA TRBV2 TGTGCCAGCAGCCCCTGGGACAACCCCACAGATACGCAGTATTTT CASSPWDNPTDTQYF
TRBJ2-3 NA TRBD1 TRBV7-9 TGTGCCAGCAGCTTAGAACGAGGGGGCGCAGATACGCAGTATTTT CASSLERGGADTQYF
TRBJ1-2 NA TRBD1 TRBV27 TGTGCCAGCAGTTCATATCCCCGCCAGGGGGGACAAGACAATGGCTACACCTTC CASSSYPRQGGQDNGYTF
TRBJ2-7 NA TRBD1 TRBV4-2 TGTGCCAGCAGCGACACAGGGGTCGAGCAGTACTTC CASSDTGVEQYF
TRBJ1-4 NA NA TRBV19 TGTGCCAGTAGTATGGGTCCGACAGTGAGCTTT CASSMGPTVSF
TRBJ2-7 NA TRBD1 TRBV18 TGTGCCAGCTCAGAAGCAGACAGGGACTACGAGCAGTACTTC CASSEADRDYEQYF
TRBJ2-7 NA TRBD2 TRBV27 TGTGCCAGCAGCAAGAGACTAGCGGGACGCTACGAGCAGTACTTC CASSKRLAGRYEQYF
TRBJ1-3 NA NA TRBV5-8 TGTGCCAGCAGCTTCAGGGTGGCGGGAAACACCATATATTTT CASSFRVAGNTIYF
TRBJ2-7 NA TRBD1 TRBV27 TGTGCCAGCACGAAAGGGACAGGGGGCCGAGAGCAGTACTTC CASTKGTGGREQYF
TRBJ1-1 once TRBD1 TRBV5-1 TGCGCCAGCAGCGGCCGGGACAGGGAGCTGAACACTGAAGCTTTCTTT CASSGRDRELNTEAFF
TRBJ2-3 NA TRBD2 TRBV28 TGTGCCAGCACTACTAGCGGCCCCACAGATACGCAGTATTTT CASTTSGPTDTQYF
TRBJ2-3 NA TRBD2 TRBV28 TGTGCCAGCAGCGTGGGACTAGCCGTAATTCGCTCAGATACGCAGTATTTT CASSVGLAVIRSDTQYF
TRBJ1-2 NA TRBD1 TRBV14 TGTGCCAGCAGCCAGGTTCAGACAGGGGGCAACTATGGCTACACCTTC CASSQVQTGGNYGYTF
TRBJ1-2 medium-sized TRBD1 TRBV28 TGTGCCAGCAGCCGACAGGGGAACTATGGCTACACCTTC CASSRQGNYGYTF
TRBJ2-7 few TRBD1 TRBV28 TGTGCCAGCAGGGGACAGGTGGTAGGGATAACCTACGAGCAGTACTTC CASRGQVVGITYEQYF
TRBJ2-7 NA TRBD2 TRBV5-6 TGTGCCAGCAGCTTGGGACTAGCGGGGGCCTACGAGCAGTACTTC CASSLGLAGAYEQYF
TRBJ2-5 once NA TRBV7-9 TGTGCCAGCAGGCCAGGGTTAGAGACCCAGTACTTC CASRPGLETQYF
TRBJ2-2 once NA TRBV7-8 TGTGCCAGCAGCGCCTTGGGACACCAGAACACCGGGGAGCTGTTTTTT CASSALGHQNTGELFF
TRBJ1-2 NA TRBD1 TRBV6-1 TGTGCCAGCAAAGAACAGGGGGCGGTTTATGGCTACACCTTC CASKEQGAVYGYTF
TRBJ2-2 NA TRBD1 TRBV6-4 TGTGCCAGCAGCGGACAGGAGAACACCGGGGAGCTGTTTTTT CASSGQENTGELFF
TRBJ2-2 NA NA TRBV2 TGTGCCAGCAGTTCTAGAACCGGGGAGCTGTTTTTT CASSSRTGELFF
TRBJ2-3 NA NA TRBV12-2 TGTGCAAGTCGCTTAGCGGGGACTAGCTCCTGGCAGTATTTT CASRLAGTSSWQYF
TRBJ2-1 NA NA TRBV5-3 TGTGCCAGAAGCCTCGGGTTCTACAATGAGCAGTTCTTC CARSLGFYNEQFF
TRBJ2-3 NA NA TRBV19 TGTGCCAGTAGTTCAGGGATGAGCACAGATACGCAGTATTTT CASSSGMSTDTQYF
TRBJ1-1 NA NA TRBV11-2 TGTGCCAGCAGCCCCCGGACATCCCTGAACACTGAAGCTTTCTTT CASSPRTSLNTEAFF
TRBJ2-5 NA NA TRBV5-6 TGTGCCAGCAGCTTACCTACAGGGATCCAAGAGACCCAGTACTTC CASSLPTGIQETQYF
TRBJ2-3 NA NA TRBV28 TGTGCCAGCAGCAAATTGCTCCTAGGAACCTCAGATACGCAGTATTTT CASSKLLLGTSDTQYF